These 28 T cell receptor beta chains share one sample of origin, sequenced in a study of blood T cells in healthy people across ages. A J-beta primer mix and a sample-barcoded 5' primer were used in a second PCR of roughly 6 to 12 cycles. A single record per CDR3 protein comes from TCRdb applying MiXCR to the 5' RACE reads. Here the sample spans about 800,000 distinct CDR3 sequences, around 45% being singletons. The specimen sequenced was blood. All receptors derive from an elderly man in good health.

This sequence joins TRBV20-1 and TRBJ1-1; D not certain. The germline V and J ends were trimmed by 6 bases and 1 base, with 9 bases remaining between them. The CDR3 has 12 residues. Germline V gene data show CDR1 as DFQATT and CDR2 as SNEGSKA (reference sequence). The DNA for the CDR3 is TGCAGTGCGAACGATGGGAACACTGAAGCTTTCTTT. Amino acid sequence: CSANDGNTEAFF.

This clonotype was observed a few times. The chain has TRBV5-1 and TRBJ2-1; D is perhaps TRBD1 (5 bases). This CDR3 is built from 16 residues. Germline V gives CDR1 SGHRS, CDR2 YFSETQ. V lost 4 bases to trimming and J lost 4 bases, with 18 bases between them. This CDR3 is CASSPQAQGGYNEQFF. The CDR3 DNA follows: TGCGCCAGCAGCCCACAGGCGCAGGGTGGGTACAATGAGCAGTTCTTC.

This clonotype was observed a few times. In DNA, the CDR3 is TGTGCCAGCAGGAAATTAGCGGGGAGGGCCGTAGATACGCAGTATTTT. It specifies CASRKLAGRAVDTQYF. This chain uses TRBV27 with TRBJ2-3; 8 nucleotides align to TRBD2. There are 16 residues in the CDR3. In germline, CDR1 is MNHEY, CDR2 SMNVEV (reference sequence). The V gene end was trimmed by 6 bases and the J gene end by 5 bases; junction bases not matched to a gene: 13.

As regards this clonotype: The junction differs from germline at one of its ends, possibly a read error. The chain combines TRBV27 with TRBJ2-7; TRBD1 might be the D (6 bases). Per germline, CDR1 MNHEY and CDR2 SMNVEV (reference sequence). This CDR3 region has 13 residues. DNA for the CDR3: TGTGCCAGCAGTCTGGGGGCAGCCTACAAGCAGTACTTC. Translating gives CASSLGAAYKQYF.

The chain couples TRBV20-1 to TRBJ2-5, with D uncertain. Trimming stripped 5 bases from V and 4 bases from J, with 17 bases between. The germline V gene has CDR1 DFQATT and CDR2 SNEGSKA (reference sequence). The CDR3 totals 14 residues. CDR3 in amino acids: CSALTTSPSETQYF. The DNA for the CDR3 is TGCAGTGCTTTGACGACGAGCCCCTCAGAGACCCAGTACTTC.

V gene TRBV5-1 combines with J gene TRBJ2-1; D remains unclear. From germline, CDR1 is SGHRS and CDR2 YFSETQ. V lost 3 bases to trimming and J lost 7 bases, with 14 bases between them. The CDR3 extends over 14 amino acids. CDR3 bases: TGCGCCAGCAGCTCTGGACGGTCTAGTAATGAGCAGTTCTTC. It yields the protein CASSSGRSSNEQFF.

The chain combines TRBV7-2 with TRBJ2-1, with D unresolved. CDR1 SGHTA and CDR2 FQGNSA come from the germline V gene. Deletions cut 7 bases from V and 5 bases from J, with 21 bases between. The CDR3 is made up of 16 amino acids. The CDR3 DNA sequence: TGTGCCAGCATCACCCCGGTCGGTGGCTCTAACAATGAGCAGTTCTTC. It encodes CASITPVGGSNNEQFF.

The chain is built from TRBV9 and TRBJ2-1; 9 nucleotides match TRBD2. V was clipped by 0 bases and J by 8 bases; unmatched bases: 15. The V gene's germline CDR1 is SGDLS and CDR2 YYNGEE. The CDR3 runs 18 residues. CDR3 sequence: CASSVGSGSGGRAHEQFF. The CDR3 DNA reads TGTGCCAGCAGCGTAGGATCGGGGTCTGGCGGGAGGGCTCATGAGCAGTTCTTC. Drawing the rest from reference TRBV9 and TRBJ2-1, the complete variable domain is DSGVTQTPKHLITATGQRVTLRCSPRSGDLSVYWYQQSLDQGLQFLIQYYNGEERAKGNILERFSAQQFPDLHSELNLSSLELGDSALYFCASSVGSGSGGRAHEQFFGPGTRLTVL.

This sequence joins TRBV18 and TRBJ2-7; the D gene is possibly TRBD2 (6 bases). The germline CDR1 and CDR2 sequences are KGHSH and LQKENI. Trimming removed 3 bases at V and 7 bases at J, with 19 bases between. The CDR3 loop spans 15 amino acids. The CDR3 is CASSPLAQPYNEQYF. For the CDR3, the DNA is TGTGCCAGCTCACCCCTAGCGCAACCCTACAATGAGCAGTACTTC.

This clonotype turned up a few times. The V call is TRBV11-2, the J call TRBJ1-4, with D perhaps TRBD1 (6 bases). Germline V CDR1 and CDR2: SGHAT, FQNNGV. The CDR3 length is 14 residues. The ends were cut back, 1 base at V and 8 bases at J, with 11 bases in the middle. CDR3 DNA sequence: TGTGCCAGCAGCTTAGGACCAGGGGCGGAAAAACTGTTTTTT. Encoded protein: CASSLGPGAEKLFF. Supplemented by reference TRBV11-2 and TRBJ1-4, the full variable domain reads EAGVAQSPRYKIIEKRQSVAFWCNPISGHATLYWYQQILGQGPKLLIQFQNNGVVDDSQLPKDRFSAERLKGVDSTLKIQPAKLEDSAVYLCASSLGPGAEKLFFGSGTQLSVL.

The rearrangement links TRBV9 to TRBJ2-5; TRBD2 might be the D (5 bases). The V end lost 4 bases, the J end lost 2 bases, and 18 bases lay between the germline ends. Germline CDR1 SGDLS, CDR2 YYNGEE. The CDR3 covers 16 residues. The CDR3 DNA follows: TGTGCCAGCAGCCCGCGAGGCACTAGTACTCAAGAGACCCAGTACTTC. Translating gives CASSPRGTSTQETQYF.

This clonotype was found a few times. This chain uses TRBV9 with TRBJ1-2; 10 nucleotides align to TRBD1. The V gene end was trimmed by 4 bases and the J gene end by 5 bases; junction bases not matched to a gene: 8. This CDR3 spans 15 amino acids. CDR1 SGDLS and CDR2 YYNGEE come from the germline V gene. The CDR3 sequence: CASSLRDRGGYGYTF. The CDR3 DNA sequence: TGTGCCAGCAGCCTCCGGGACAGGGGAGGGTATGGCTACACCTTC.

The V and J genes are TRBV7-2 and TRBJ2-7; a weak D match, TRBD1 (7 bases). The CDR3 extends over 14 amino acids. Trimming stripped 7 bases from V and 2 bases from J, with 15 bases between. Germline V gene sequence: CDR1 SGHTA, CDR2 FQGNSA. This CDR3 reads CASTEGAGPYEQYF. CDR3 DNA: TGTGCCAGCACCGAGGGGGCGGGACCCTACGAGCAGTACTTC.

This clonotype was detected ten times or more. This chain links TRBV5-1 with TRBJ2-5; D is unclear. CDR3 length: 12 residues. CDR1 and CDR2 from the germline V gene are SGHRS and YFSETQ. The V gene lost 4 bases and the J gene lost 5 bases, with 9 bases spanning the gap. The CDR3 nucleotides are TGCGCCAGCAGCGAACAGAGGGAGACCCAGTACTTC. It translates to CASSEQRETQYF.

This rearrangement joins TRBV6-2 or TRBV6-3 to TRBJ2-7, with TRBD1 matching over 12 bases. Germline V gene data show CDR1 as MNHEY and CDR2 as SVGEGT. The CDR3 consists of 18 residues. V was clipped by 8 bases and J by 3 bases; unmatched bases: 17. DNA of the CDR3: TGTGCCAGCCAAATTCCGGGACAGGGGGCGCGTCGACTCTACGAGCAGTACTTC. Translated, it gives CASQIPGQGARRLYEQYF.

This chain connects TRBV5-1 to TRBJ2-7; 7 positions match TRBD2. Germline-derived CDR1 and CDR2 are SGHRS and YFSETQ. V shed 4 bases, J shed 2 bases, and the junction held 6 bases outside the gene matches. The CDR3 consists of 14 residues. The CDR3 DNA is TGCGCCAGCAGCACTAGCGAGAGCACCTACGAGCAGTACTTC. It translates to CASSTSESTYEQYF.

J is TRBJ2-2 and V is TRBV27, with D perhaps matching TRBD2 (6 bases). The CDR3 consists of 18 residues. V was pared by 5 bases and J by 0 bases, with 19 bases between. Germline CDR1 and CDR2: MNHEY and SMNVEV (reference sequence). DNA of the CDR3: TGTGCCAGCAGTACCTCTAGCGCCCCAGGAACGAACACCGGGGAGCTGTTTTTT. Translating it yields CASSTSSAPGTNTGELFF.

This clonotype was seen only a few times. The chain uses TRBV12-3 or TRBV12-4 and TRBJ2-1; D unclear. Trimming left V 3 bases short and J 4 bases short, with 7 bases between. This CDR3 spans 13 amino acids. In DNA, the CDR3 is TGTGCCAGCAGTTTTTCGAGATACAATGAGCAGTTCTTC. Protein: CASSFSRYNEQFF.

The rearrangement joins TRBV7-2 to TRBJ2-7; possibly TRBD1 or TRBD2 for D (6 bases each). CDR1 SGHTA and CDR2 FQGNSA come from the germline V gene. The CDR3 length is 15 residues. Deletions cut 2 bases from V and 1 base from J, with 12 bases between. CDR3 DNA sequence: TGTGCCAGCAGCTTAATGGGGGGCATATCCTACGAGCAGTACTTC. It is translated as CASSLMGGISYEQYF. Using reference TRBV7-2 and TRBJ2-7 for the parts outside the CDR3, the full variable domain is GAGVSQSPSNKVTEKGKDVELRCDPISGHTALYWYRQSLGQGLEFLIYFQGNSAPDKSGLPSDRFSAERTGGSVSTLTIQRTQQEDSAVYLCASSLMGGISYEQYFGPGTRLTVT.

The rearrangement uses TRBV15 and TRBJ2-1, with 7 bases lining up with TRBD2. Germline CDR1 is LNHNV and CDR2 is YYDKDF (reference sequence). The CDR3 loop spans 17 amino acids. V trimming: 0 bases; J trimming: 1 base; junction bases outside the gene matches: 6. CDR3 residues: CATSRETASGSYNEQFF. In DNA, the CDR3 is TGTGCCACCAGCAGAGAAACGGCTAGCGGTTCCTACAATGAGCAGTTCTTC. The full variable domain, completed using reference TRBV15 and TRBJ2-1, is DAMVIQNPRYQVTQFGKPVTLSCSQTLNHNVMYWYQQKSSQAPKLLFHYYDKDFNNEADTPDNFQSRRPNTSFCFLDIRSPGLGDTAMYLCATSRETASGSYNEQFFGPGTRLTVL.

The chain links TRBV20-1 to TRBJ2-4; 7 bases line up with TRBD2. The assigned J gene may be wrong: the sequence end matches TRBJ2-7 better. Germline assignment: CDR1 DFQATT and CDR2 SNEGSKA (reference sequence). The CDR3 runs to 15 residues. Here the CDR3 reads CSASVATGGSYEQYF. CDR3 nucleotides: TGCAGTGCTAGCGTTGCGACGGGGGGCTCCTACGAGCAGTACTTC.

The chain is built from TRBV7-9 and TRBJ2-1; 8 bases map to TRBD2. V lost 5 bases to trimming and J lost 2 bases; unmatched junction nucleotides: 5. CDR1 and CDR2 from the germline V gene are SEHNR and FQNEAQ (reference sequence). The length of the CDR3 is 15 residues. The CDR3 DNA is TGTGCCAGCAGCGGTAGCGGGAACACCTACAATGAGCAGTTCTTC. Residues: CASSGSGNTYNEQFF.

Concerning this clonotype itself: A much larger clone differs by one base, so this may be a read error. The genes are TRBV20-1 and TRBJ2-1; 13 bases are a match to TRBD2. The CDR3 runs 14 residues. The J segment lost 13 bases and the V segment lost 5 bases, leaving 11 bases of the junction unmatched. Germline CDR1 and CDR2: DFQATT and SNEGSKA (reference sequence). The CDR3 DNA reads TGCAGTGCTGGACTAGCGGGAGAACAAGAGACCCAGTTCTTC. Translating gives CSAGLAGEQETQFF.

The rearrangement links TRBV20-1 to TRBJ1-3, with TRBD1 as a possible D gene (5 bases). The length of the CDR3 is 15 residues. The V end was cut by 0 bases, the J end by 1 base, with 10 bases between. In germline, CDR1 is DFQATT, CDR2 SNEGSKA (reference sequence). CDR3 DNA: TGCAGTGCTAGAGATTTGAAGGGGTCTGGAAACACCATATATTTT. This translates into CSARDLKGSGNTIYF.

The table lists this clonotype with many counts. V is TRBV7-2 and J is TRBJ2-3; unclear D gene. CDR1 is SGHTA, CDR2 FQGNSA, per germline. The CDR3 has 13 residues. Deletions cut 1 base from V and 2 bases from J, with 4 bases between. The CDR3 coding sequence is TGTGCCAGCAGCTTAGGCCACACAGATACGCAGTATTTT. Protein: CASSLGHTDTQYF.

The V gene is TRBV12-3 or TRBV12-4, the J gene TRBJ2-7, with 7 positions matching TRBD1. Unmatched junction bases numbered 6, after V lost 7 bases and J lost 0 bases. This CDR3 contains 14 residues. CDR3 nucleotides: TGTGCCAGCAAAGGACAGGCAAGCTCCTACGAGCAGTACTTC. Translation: CASKGQASSYEQYF.

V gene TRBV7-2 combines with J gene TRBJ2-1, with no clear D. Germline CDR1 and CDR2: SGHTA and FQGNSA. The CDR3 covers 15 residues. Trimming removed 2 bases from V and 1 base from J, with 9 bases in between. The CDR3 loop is CASSLLVTSYNEQFF. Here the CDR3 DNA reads TGTGCCAGCAGCTTACTAGTTACATCCTACAATGAGCAGTTCTTC. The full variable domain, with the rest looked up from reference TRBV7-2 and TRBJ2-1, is GAGVSQSPSNKVTEKGKDVELRCDPISGHTALYWYRQSLGQGLEFLIYFQGNSAPDKSGLPSDRFSAERTGGSVSTLTIQRTQQEDSAVYLCASSLLVTSYNEQFFGPGTRLTVL.

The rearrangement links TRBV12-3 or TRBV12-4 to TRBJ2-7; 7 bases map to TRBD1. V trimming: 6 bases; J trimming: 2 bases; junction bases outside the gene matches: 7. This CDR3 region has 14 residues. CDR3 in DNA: TGTGCCAGCAGCCCTGCCGGGACAGCCTACGAGCAGTACTTC. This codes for CASSPAGTAYEQYF.